These 4 T cell receptor beta chains came from one sample sequenced in a study of OX40 agonist ivuxolimab in advanced cancers. Sequencing used immunoSEQ multiplex PCR; TCRdb keeps in-frame clones, though not all of them. In the table there are roughly 46,000 clones, over 65% of which are singletons. The source was CD4+ or CD8+ T cells sorted from blood, collected in a trial of the OX40 agonist ivuxolimab. These receptors all come from an adult with an advanced solid tumor such as melanoma, head and neck, liver or kidney cancer.

This chain uses TRBV28 with TRBJ1-5; D gene uncertain. CDR1 MDHEN and CDR2 SYDVKM come from the germline V gene. V lost 6 bases, J lost 0 bases, and 12 bases lay in between. This CDR3 is built from 15 residues. The CDR3 reads CASSGPSHSNQPQHF. The CDR3 DNA reads TGTGCCAGCAGCGGACCGAGCCATAGCAATCAGCCCCAGCATTTT.

The chain uses TRBV9 and TRBJ2-6, with D possibly called TRBD1 or TRBD2 (5 bases each). Trimming removed 4 bases at V and 2 bases at J, with 10 bases between. The CDR3 totals 15 residues. CDR1 and CDR2 from the germline V gene are SGDLS and YYNGEE. The CDR3 here is CASSRGDTGANVLTF. The DNA of the CDR3 is TGTGCCAGCAGCAGAGGGGATACTGGGGCCAACGTCCTGACTTTC.

The chain combines TRBV11-2 with TRBJ2-1; the D call may be TRBD1 or TRBD2 (6 bases each). The CDR3 is 16 amino acids. Germline loops: CDR1 SGHAT, CDR2 FQNNGV. Deletions cut 5 bases from V and 7 bases from J, with 21 bases between. CDR3 sequence: CASSPPLAGGRNEQFF. In DNA, the CDR3 is TGTGCCAGCAGCCCACCCTTAGCCGGGGGCAGGAATGAGCAGTTCTTC.

Judged by abundance, this clone is medium-sized. V gene TRBV2 combines with J gene TRBJ1-5; 9 positions match TRBD1. CDR3 length: 15 residues. The germline CDR1 and CDR2 sequences are SNHLY and FYNNEI. The J segment lost 7 bases and the V segment lost 6 bases, leaving 10 bases of the junction unmatched. CDR3 protein: CASRSTGGAGQPQHF. The CDR3, as DNA: TGTGCCAGCAGGTCCACAGGGGGCGCGGGCCAGCCCCAGCATTTT.